This record looks at one T cell receptor (beta chain) sequence and its context. The antigen is unknown. This entry is derived from a study of PD-1 blockade in classical Hodgkin lymphoma. Study-level results: Whatever underlies the repertoire differences (possibly disease activity or prior therapy) remains undefined. A significant rise in TCR diversity was seen by C4D1 for CD4+ cells but not for CD8+ cells.

V was cut by 0 bases and J by 8 bases, with 14 bases left in between. Germline-derived CDR1 and CDR2 are SGHAT and FQNNGV. The CDR3 runs 15 residues. The repertoire was sequenced with immunoSEQ multiplex PCR; TCRdb's copy has only in-frame clones and lacks some. The sample contains approximately 99,000 clones, nearly 90% of which appear only once. Each patient's relapse followed autologous stem cell transplantation, and brentuximab vedotin exposure varied. Best outcomes ranged across complete response, partial response and progressive disease. The TCR sequence derives from a human donor with classical Hodgkin lymphoma. This sample comprised peripheral blood mononuclear cells (PBMCs), obtained before the second cycle of nivolumab. J is TRBJ2-1 and V is TRBV11-2; possibly TRBD2 for D (6 bases). The CDR3 DNA reads as TGTGCCAGCAGCTTAGAAACTAGCCGGGTTGATGAGCAGTTCTTC. Translating gives CASSLETSRVDEQFF.